These T cell receptor beta chains were read from a single sample in a study of cytomegalovirus exposure and HLA in healthy donors. Sequencing was performed with immunoSEQ multiplex PCR; in TCRdb, only in-frame clones are kept and a portion is missing. The table shows more than 85,000 clones, with 60% to 85% occurring only once. Sequences were obtained from PBMCs. These receptors were obtained from a woman aged 40 to 50 in good health and CMV-seropositive. Both conserved end residues are trimmed from each CDR3. A D gene is named only where the DNA matches it firmly. Some rows have no size entry. The others give once, few or many, or a class for an expanded clone.

D,J,size,V,CDR3
NA,TRBJ2-1,NA,TRBV29-1,SVEIRGKYNEQF
NA,TRBJ1-5,NA,TRBV7-6,ASSNEASSANQPQH
TRBD1,TRBJ1-1,few,TRBV14,ASSRQGRQNTEAF
NA,TRBJ1-3,NA,TRBV7-6,ASSLARGSSGNTIY
TRBD2,TRBJ2-5,NA,TRBV9,ASSVSGGAQETQY
TRBD2,TRBJ2-1,NA,TRBV4-1,ASSQVGGRATHEQF
TRBD1,TRBJ1-2,NA,TRBV16,ASSQSAGGVNGYT
NA,TRBJ1-1,NA,TRBV14,ASSQDGGARYTEAF
NA,TRBJ2-7,NA,TRBV2,AIRQAYEQY
NA,TRBJ1-4,NA,TRBV5-1,ASSFRGTANEKLF
NA,TRBJ2-3,NA,TRBV5-1,ASSLEPLGTDTQY
TRBD1,TRBJ1-1,NA,TRBV28,ASPGQGNTEAF
NA,TRBJ1-5,once,TRBV7-8,ASSPQGRSNQPQH
NA,TRBJ2-1,NA,TRBV10-1,ASSESGTPGNEQF
NA,TRBJ1-4,once,TRBV4-3,ASSQLRGGWGNEKLF
NA,TRBJ1-2,NA,TRBV25-1,ASTIGGIDGYT
TRBD2,TRBJ2-1,once,TRBV10-1,ASSSGRAHNEQF
NA,TRBJ2-5,NA,TRBV5-5,ASSSRGHARETQY
NA,TRBJ1-2,NA,TRBV28,ASSAQTAPNYGYT
NA,TRBJ1-6,NA,TRBV27,ASSFRVTVNSPLH
TRBD2,TRBJ2-7,few,TRBV5-1,ASSSVEGSGTSIYEQY
NA,TRBJ2-3,NA,TRBV6-4,ASSLGHRTDTQY
NA,TRBJ1-4,once,TRBV6-5,ASSYAAGDEKLF
TRBD1,TRBJ2-2,NA,TRBV6-5,ASSYSDRGWAGELF
NA,TRBJ1-5,NA,TRBV5-6,ASSFATYSNQPQH
NA,TRBJ1-1,NA,TRBV5-4,ASSLVRAGEGTEAF
NA,TRBJ1-1,NA,TRBV2,ASRVTGMNTEAF